Described below is a single T cell receptor (beta chain) sequence and its context. No antigen is known for it. Base qualities are not provided; no much larger clone lies one nucleotide away. None of the patients had been given any treatment before thyroid surgery. Using T-cell receptor beta sequencing, the study looked back at clinical samples from patients collected from about 2011 to 2019. The method behind the library was PCR. The instrument was an Illumina HiSeq 4000. High-throughput sequencing was used to profile the CDR3 region of the TCR beta-chain in every patient. In the authors' own workflow: A classifier to discriminate distant-metastatic papillary thyroid cancer patients was built from CDR3 differences across clinicopathological groups. To measure repertoire diversity the researchers used the Shannon index, while the Morisita-Horn index served to gauge how similar the tumor and blood repertoires were. TCRdb's own reprocessing of the public reads used fastp at Q25 and MiXCR and kept productive beta chains. The V and J calls come from TCRdb's annotation, not from the publication. The sample profile shows approximately 6,100 clones; 25% to 30% of them were found once. Together, the top ten hold around 50% of the sample.

This entry is derived from a study of metastatic and nonmetastatic thyroid tumors (dated by TCRdb to the early 2020s). Study-wide context: Repertoires from peripheral blood and from tumor or nodule tissue samples of malignant and benign thyroid patients were compared.

From the germline V gene, CDR1 is MNHNS and CDR2 is SASEGT. Including the terminal cysteine and phenylalanine, the CDR3 comprises 15 residues. Only the CDR3 DNA stays, 45 bases, in frame from base 1. For this chain, trimming is 7 bases at the V end and 1 base at the J end, and the number of junction bases without a gene match is 7. What the study reported, not specific to this receptor: In both blood and tumor samples, TCR beta diversity was reported to be significantly higher in malignant tumors than in benign nodules.

The receptor was derived from a female donor with papillary thyroid cancer or a benign thyroid nodule (not recorded which). Some clones in this sample may be carry-over from other donors' samples. The sample comprised adjacent normal tissue. The V and J segments used are TRBV6-1 and TRBJ2-5, and TRBD2 matches 9 of the central bases. Read as DNA, the sequence is TGTGCCAGCAATCTCATAGCGGGGGTCCAAGAGACCCAGTACTTC. The resulting protein is CASNLIAGVQETQYF.